This T cell receptor (beta chain) was sequenced in a study of blood T cell repertoires in COVID-19. About the study: COVID-19 samples, acute and convalescent, were from the United States, Italy and Spain. Sources were T cells, B-cell-depleted T cells, or PBMCs; the material itself was cDNA or gDNA.

The repertoire was sequenced with immunoSEQ multiplex PCR; TCRdb's copy has only in-frame clones and lacks some. The sample lists around 62,000 clones, approximately 93% seen once, with 2.9% in the top ten. This clonotype originated in a man between 65 and 79 years old with active COVID-19. The sequenced sample consisted of peripheral blood.

Written as DNA, the CDR3 is TGTGCCAGCAGTGAAGGGACAGGGGGAGAATCACCCCTCCACTTT. Its protein product is CASSEGTGGESPLHF. This chain connects TRBV2 to TRBJ1-6, with 10 bases matching TRBD1. The V and J ends lost 1 base and 10 bases, in that order; junction bases with no gene match: 4. This CDR3 region has 15 residues. The germline CDR1 and CDR2 sequences are SNHLY and FYNNEI.